The entry below gives a single T cell receptor (beta chain) sequence along with its context. It lacks a known antigen. The sample holds no much larger clone one base away, and base qualities are not on file. Patients with a history of autoimmune disease or receiving systemic immunosuppression were excluded from the trial. In every dose cohort, peripheral blood was drawn for TCR sequencing at baseline, cycle 4 day 1, and cycle 7 day 1. Samples came from an open-label, multicenter, first-in-human phase I dose-escalation trial of ivuxolimab. Adults with locally advanced or metastatic head and neck squamous cell, hepatocellular, melanoma or renal cell carcinoma were enrolled in the trial. CD4+ and CD8+ T cells were sorted separately from peripheral blood before TCR sequencing. To sequence the TCRbeta CDR3 region, genomic DNA was isolated from the sorted cells. The immunoSEQ Assay was used to sequence the TCRbeta CDR3 regions. TCRdb's version of the immuneACCESS table is confined to in-frame rearrangements and falls short of the full clone set. An unresolved V gene accounts for under half of the shortfall where checked; the remainder is of unknown origin. Here the sample has approximately 69,000 clones; more than 65% occur a single time. Of the sample, 0.9% to 1.4% falls within the top ten clones.

These data come from a study of OX40 agonist ivuxolimab in advanced cancers. Study-wide context: Ivuxolimab was an agonistic, fully human IgG2 monoclonal antibody directed against OX40 (CD134), a costimulatory receptor. Of the roughly 51 patients in dose escalation, around 20 had hepatocellular carcinoma, roughly 15 had melanoma, 9 had renal cell carcinoma and 9 had head and neck cancer. The paper reports the monotherapy dose-escalation portion (N of about 51 patients) of the phase I ivuxolimab trial. Peripheral TCRbeta sequencing aimed to test whether ivuxolimab altered TCR sequence diversity and caused clonal T-cell expansion. Intravenous ivuxolimab was administered to patients every 2 weeks at six dose levels: 0.01, 0.1, 0.3, 1.5, 3 and 10 mg/kg. Prior anti-PD-1, anti-PD-L1 or anti-CTLA-4 therapy was permitted, and checkpoint inhibitors had been received by about two fifths of dose-escalation patients. Partial responses occurred in three dose-escalation patients, of whom one had hepatocellular carcinoma and two had cutaneous melanoma. The dose-escalation cohort was about 87% male with a mean age of about 60 years, ranging from about 23 to 85.

The germline V gene encodes CDR1 LNHNV and CDR2 YYDKDF (reference sequence). The CDR3, cysteine through phenylalanine, is 18 amino acids long. Only CDR3 DNA is held: 54 bases, read in frame from base 1. Trimming accounts for 2 bases at V and 2 bases at J, while the number of junction bases matched to no gene is 12. Study-wide findings and limitations: Low levels of normalized T-cell clonal expansion were also seen in some patients who did not respond. At doses from 0.1 to 3.0 mg/kg, clonal expansion was seen in both CD4+ and CD8+ blood T cells between baseline and week 6. In partial responders in the 0.1-3.0 mg/kg groups, normalized peripheral clonal expansion was found to be among the lowest, especially among CD8+ T cells. Antigen specificity was not determined for the clonally expanded peripheral T cells. On average, CD8+ T cells showed more expanded clones than CD4+ T cells after ivuxolimab.

The chain couples TRBV15 to TRBJ2-5, with 9 bases aligning to TRBD1. This TCR was sampled from an adult with an advanced solid tumor such as melanoma, head and neck, liver or kidney cancer. The material was CD4+ or CD8+ T cells sorted from blood, obtained in a trial of the OX40 agonist ivuxolimab. CDR3 protein: CATSRTLKPGQGQETQYF. The nucleotide sequence reads as follows: TGTGCCACCAGCAGAACCCTGAAGCCGGGACAGGGACAAGAGACCCAGTACTTC.